Each of the 17 T cell receptor beta chains below was sequenced from the same sample in a study of blood T cell repertoires in COVID-19. TCRdb's copy holds only in-frame clones and misses some; the assay was immunoSEQ multiplex PCR. The data contain 370,000 or so clones, over 65% of them singletons. Sequencing input: peripheral blood. These receptors were taken from a human donor with acute or convalescent COVID-19. The donor label of this sample is uncertain.

The chain employs TRBV27 and TRBJ2-7; the D gene is possibly TRBD2 (5 bases). Germline V lookup: CDR1 MNHEY, CDR2 SMNVEV (reference sequence). Trimming removed 2 bases from V and 6 bases from J, with 17 bases in between. The CDR3 sequence is 15 residues long. The CDR3 DNA is TGTGCCAGCAGTTTAACCTCAGCACTAGTGCGCGAGCAGTACTTC. Amino acids: CASSLTSALVREQYF.

The V gene is TRBV12-3 or TRBV12-4, the J gene TRBJ1-1; D uncertain. The CDR3 is made up of 12 amino acids. Trimming took 2 bases from V and 8 from J, leaving 9 bases between them. The chain's CDR3 is CASSLKGGEAFF. CDR3 in DNA: TGTGCCAGCAGTTTAAAGGGAGGCGAAGCTTTCTTT.

This clone was seen a single time. This chain connects TRBV28 to TRBJ2-5; D possibly corresponds to TRBD1 (6 bases). The CDR3 runs to 15 residues. Germline V gene lookup returns CDR1 MDHEN and CDR2 SYDVKM. V dropped 1 base and J dropped 3 bases, with 12 bases sitting between them. The chain's CDR3 is CASSLSGTNKETQYF. The CDR3 nucleotides are TGTGCCAGCAGTTTATCAGGGACAAATAAAGAGACCCAGTACTTC.

This chain connects TRBV9 to TRBJ1-4; the match to TRBD1 covers 9 bases. V lost 6 bases to trimming and J lost 6 bases; unmatched junction nucleotides: 9. Germline assignment: CDR1 SGDLS and CDR2 YYNGEE. The CDR3 extends over 15 amino acids. The DNA for the CDR3 is TGTGCCAGCAACCGGGGGACAGGGCCTTATGAAAAACTGTTTTTT. Translating it yields CASNRGTGPYEKLFF.

The chain employs TRBV14 and TRBJ2-5, with 11 bases fitting TRBD1. The junction had 6 bases not matched to a gene; V was cut back by 1 base and J by 5 bases. Germline V CDR1 and CDR2: SGHDN, FVKESK. There are 16 residues in the CDR3. Here the CDR3 DNA reads TGTGCCAGCAGCCAAGGGACAGGGGGCATCAGCGAGACCCAGTACTTC. Its translation is CASSQGTGGISETQYF.

The rearrangement uses TRBV3-1 (or the pseudogene TRBV3-2) and TRBJ1-1; D remains ambiguous. The V and J ends lost 4 bases and 1 base respectively, with 10 bases between them. The germline gives CDR1 LGHDT, CDR2 YNNKEL (reference sequence). The CDR3 runs 14 residues. The CDR3: CASSPRGENTEAFF. Written as DNA, the CDR3 is TGTGCCAGCAGCCCCCGCGGGGAGAACACTGAAGCTTTCTTT.

This chain joins TRBV30 and TRBJ2-3; D not resolved. Trimming removed 3 bases from V and 9 bases from J, with 10 bases in between. This CDR3 region has 11 residues. Germline CDR1 GTSNPN, CDR2 SVGIG (reference sequence). DNA of the CDR3: TGTGCCTGGAGCCCCTCGGTAACGCAGTATTTT. Translating it yields CAWSPSVTQYF. Filled out from reference TRBV30 and TRBJ2-3, the complete variable domain reads SQTIHQWPATLVQPVGSPLSLECTVEGTSNPNLYWYRQAAGRGLQLLFYSVGIGQISSEVPQNLSASRPQDRQFILSSKKLLLSDSGFYLCAWSPSVTQYFGPGTRLTVL.

The chain couples TRBV5-4 to TRBJ2-7; D might be TRBD1 (5 bases). Trimming stripped 7 bases from V and 3 bases from J, with 14 bases between. CDR1 and CDR2 from the germline V gene are SGHNT and YYREEE (reference sequence). This CDR3 is 13 amino acids long. CDR3 sequence (DNA): TGTGCCAGCCGACGACAGAGCAACTACGAGCAGTACTTC. Its translation: CASRRQSNYEQYF.

This CDR3 is CASSPLSGQGTDTQYF. In DNA, the CDR3 is TGCGCCAGCAGCCCACTTTCTGGACAGGGAACAGATACGCAGTATTTT. The genes are TRBV5-1 and TRBJ2-3, with TRBD1 matching over 8 bases. Germline CDR1 reads SGHRS; CDR2 reads YFSETQ. V was clipped by 4 bases and J by 3 bases; unmatched bases: 10. This CDR3 spans 16 amino acids.

This clone was detected a few times. The chain employs TRBV7-9 and TRBJ2-5, with 11 bases matching TRBD2. V was clipped by 1 base and J by 5 bases; unmatched bases: 6. The CDR3 covers 16 residues. Germline V gene sequence: CDR1 SEHNR, CDR2 FQNEAQ (reference sequence). The CDR3 sequence is CASSLDIAGGLETQYF. Written as DNA, the CDR3 is TGTGCCAGCAGCTTAGACATAGCGGGAGGGTTGGAGACCCAGTACTTC.

The chain joins TRBV6-5 to TRBJ1-2; D perhaps matches TRBD1 (5 bases). Trimming stripped 5 bases from V and 6 bases from J, with 16 bases between. Germline V gene lookup returns CDR1 MNHEY and CDR2 SVGAGI. This CDR3 is built from 14 residues. The CDR3 sequence is CASSNRAQGDGYTF. In DNA form, the CDR3 reads TGTGCCAGCAGTAACCGGGCCCAGGGCGATGGCTACACCTTC.

For the CDR3, the DNA is TGTGCCAGCTCACCACCGGGACTAGGAATGAATGAGCAGTTCTTC. Its translation: CASSPPGLGMNEQFF. This rearrangement joins TRBV18 to TRBJ2-1; 8 bases are shared with TRBD2. Unmatched junction bases numbered 5, after V lost 0 bases and J lost 7 bases. The germline gives CDR1 KGHSH, CDR2 LQKENI. The CDR3 runs to 15 residues.

This chain connects TRBV21-1 to TRBJ1-2; the table gives TRBD1 as D, unverified against the DNA. TRBV21-1 is described as a pseudogene. The CDR3 totals 15 residues. The CDR3 spells CASRRIIQGRRGYTF. CDR3 nucleotide sequence: TGTGCCAGCAGGAGGATAATACAGGGTAGGAGAGGCTACACCTTC.

This chain links TRBV6-5 with TRBJ1-1; 7 nucleotides match TRBD1. V gave up 7 bases and J gave up 1 base; unmatched junction bases: 3. Germline V gene lookup returns CDR1 MNHEY and CDR2 SVGAGI. The CDR3 consists of 13 residues. In DNA, the CDR3 is TGTGCCAGCACCCGGGACAGGAACACTGAAGCTTTCTTT. Translating it yields CASTRDRNTEAFF.

The chain uses TRBV6-6 and TRBJ1-2; 7 bases map to TRBD1. Germline assignment: CDR1 MNHNY and CDR2 SVGAGI (reference sequence). The CDR3 totals 15 residues. J lost 5 bases, V lost 2 bases, and 8 bases had no gene match. CDR3 region: CASSYGGGEGYGYTF. The CDR3 DNA is TGTGCCAGCAGTTACGGAGGGGGCGAAGGGTATGGCTACACCTTC.

This sequence joins TRBV2 and TRBJ2-2; 9 bases match TRBD2. The trim removed 7 bases at V and 2 bases at J, leaving 5 bases unmatched. CDR1 and CDR2 from the germline V gene are SNHLY and FYNNEI. This CDR3 comprises 15 residues. The CDR3 is CASIARGGNTGELFF. CDR3 sequence (DNA): TGTGCCAGCATTGCGCGGGGGGGCAACACCGGGGAGCTGTTTTTT.

This sequence joins TRBV29-1 and TRBJ2-3, with TRBD1 as a possible D gene (6 bases). This CDR3 comprises 14 residues. Trimming took 7 bases from V and 4 from J, leaving 18 bases between them. Germline V gene sequence: CDR1 SQVTM, CDR2 ANQGSEA. As DNA, the CDR3 is TGCAGCGGGGGCAGGGGCACACACCCAGATACGCAGTATTTT. Its translation: CSGGRGTHPDTQYF.